This T cell receptor beta chain was profiled in a study of shared clonotypes between healthy human individuals. Assay: immunoSEQ multiplex PCR; the TCRdb copy retains only in-frame clones and omits some. The table lists approximately 2.5 million clones, over 85% of them singletons, with roughly 0.13% in the top ten. This CDR3 comprises 14 residues. Losses at the gene ends were 4 bases for V and 5 bases for J; bases not matched to a gene: 7. CDR1 is LNHDA, CDR2 SQIVND, per germline (reference sequence). As for this clone: Additional DNA sequences in this sample encode the identical CDR3.

The chain is built from TRBV19 and TRBJ2-5; TRBD1 matches at 7 bases. Sequencing input: naive CD4+ T cells sorted from blood. Sample subset: CD45RA+ positively selected. This TCR was recovered from a man aged 18 to 30 in good health. In DNA form, the CDR3 reads TGTGCCAGTAGTACCCGACAGGGCGGGGAGACCCAGTACTTC. It yields the protein CASSTRQGGETQYF.